Shown below are 9 T cell receptor beta chains from a single sample sequenced in a study of T cell clonotyping in hematopoietic cell transplantation (dated by TCRdb to the early 2020s). Interpreted using the paper, the time point label stands for: recipient sample about 28 days before transplant, after cytoreduction. The library relied on the immunoSEQ multiplex PCR assay. TCRdb's version of the immuneACCESS table is confined to in-frame rearrangements and falls short of the full clone set. An unresolved V gene accounts for under half of the shortfall where checked; the remainder is of unknown origin. The sample data list 25,000 to 35,000 clones, and around 70% of these were observed just once. The biggest ten clones account for roughly 6.2% of the sample. The sequencing used peripheral blood mononuclear cells, collected before stem cell transplant. Receptors originate from a man in his fifties or sixties with myelodysplastic syndrome. Some clones in this sample may be carry-over from other donors' samples.

The V gene is TRBV29-1, the J gene TRBJ2-3; TRBD2 matches at 8 bases. Trimming at V came to 4 bases and at J to 0 bases, leaving 6 bases not matched to a gene. The germline V gene encodes CDR1 SQVTM and CDR2 ANQGSEA. This CDR3 region has 15 residues. CDR3 residues: CSVAAGGVSTDTQYF. As DNA, the CDR3 is TGCAGCGTTGCGGCGGGGGGCGTTAGCACAGATACGCAGTATTTT.

This clone was counted between two and nine times. The chain links TRBV6-5 to TRBJ1-4, with no clear D. The V gene's germline CDR1 is MNHEY and CDR2 SVGAGI. The CDR3 has 16 residues. The germline V and J ends were trimmed by 0 bases and 3 bases, with 11 bases remaining between them. CDR3 sequence reads: CASSYSRQKSNEKLFF. DNA of the CDR3: TGTGCCAGCAGTTACTCGCGGCAGAAATCTAATGAAAAACTGTTTTTT.

The chain has TRBV29-1 and TRBJ1-2; D is unclear. Germline assignment: CDR1 SQVTM and CDR2 ANQGSEA. The CDR3 is 12 residues long. Trimming cost V 5 bases and J 3 bases, with 10 bases left between them. CDR3 region: CSVMVRDYGYTF. The CDR3 nucleotides are TGCAGCGTTATGGTCCGGGACTATGGCTACACCTTC.

This chain connects TRBV7-9 to TRBJ2-7, with 10 positions matching TRBD1. There are 16 residues in the CDR3. In germline, CDR1 is SEHNR, CDR2 FQNEAQ (reference sequence). With 4 bases clipped from V and 2 bases from J, the junction kept 8 bases outside the gene matches. In nucleotides, the CDR3 is TGTGCCAGCAGCTCGGTATGGGACAGGGGCCCCTACGAGCAGTACTTC. Amino acids: CASSSVWDRGPYEQYF. Full variable domain (remainder filled in from reference TRBV7-9 and TRBJ2-7): DTGVSQNPRHKITKRGQNVTFRCDPISEHNRLYWYRQTLGQGPEFLTYFQNEAQLEKSRLLSDRFSAERPKGSFSTLEIQRTEQGDSAMYLCASSSVWDRGPYEQYFGPGTRLTVT.

This clone was found a few times. The chain links TRBV7-8 to TRBJ1-5; 8 nucleotides match TRBD1. The CDR3 covers 17 residues. Germline CDR1 SGHVS, CDR2 FQNEAQ. V gave up 3 bases and J gave up 9 bases; unmatched junction bases: 16. The CDR3 nucleotides read TGTGCCAGCAGCTTTCTTGCTCAGGGGGCGAATAAGTGGCCCCAGCATTTT. Its protein is CASSFLAQGANKWPQHF. The complete variable domain, with remaining parts taken from reference TRBV7-8 and TRBJ1-5, reads GAGVSQSPRYKVAKRGQDVALRCDPISGHVSLFWYQQALGQGPEFLTYFQNEAQLDKSGLPSDRFFAERPEGSVSTLKIQRTQQEDSAVYLCASSFLAQGANKWPQHFGDGTRLSIL.

This chain connects TRBV30 to TRBJ1-5; tentatively, D is TRBD1 (5 bases). V lost 3 bases and J 3 bases, leaving 12 bases between the germline ends. In germline, CDR1 is GTSNPN, CDR2 SVGIG (reference sequence). The CDR3 loop spans 14 amino acids. The CDR3 DNA reads as TGTGCCTGGAGCAAGAGACAGCCCAATCAGCCCCAGCATTTT. Encoded protein: CAWSKRQPNQPQHF.

This chain links TRBV5-6 with TRBJ1-1; no clear D. Between the trimmed V and J ends, which lost 5 bases and 2 bases, there was a span of 22 bases. The CDR3 is 17 amino acids. CDR1 and CDR2 (germline): SGHDT, YYEEEE. The CDR3 is CASSSIQFLGLNTEAFF. The DNA for the CDR3 is TGTGCCAGCAGTTCAATCCAGTTCCTCGGGCTTAACACTGAAGCTTTCTTT.

CDR3 nucleotides: TGCAGCGTTGGTTCCGGAGGGGACTATGGCTACACCTTC. This encodes CSVGSGGDYGYTF. The rearrangement joins TRBV29-1 to TRBJ1-2; D is possibly TRBD1 (5 bases). V lost 4 bases, J lost 3 bases, and 12 bases lay in between. Germline loops: CDR1 SQVTM, CDR2 ANQGSEA. This CDR3 has 13 residues.

This sequence joins TRBV25-1 and TRBJ1-2; no definite D call. This CDR3 has 12 amino acids. The V and J ends lost 4 bases and 8 bases respectively, with 11 bases between them. Germline CDR1 and CDR2: MGHDK and SYGVNS. Here the CDR3 DNA reads TGTGCCAGCAGTGGGAGGGTGGGAGGCTACACCTTC. Encoded protein: CASSGRVGGYTF.